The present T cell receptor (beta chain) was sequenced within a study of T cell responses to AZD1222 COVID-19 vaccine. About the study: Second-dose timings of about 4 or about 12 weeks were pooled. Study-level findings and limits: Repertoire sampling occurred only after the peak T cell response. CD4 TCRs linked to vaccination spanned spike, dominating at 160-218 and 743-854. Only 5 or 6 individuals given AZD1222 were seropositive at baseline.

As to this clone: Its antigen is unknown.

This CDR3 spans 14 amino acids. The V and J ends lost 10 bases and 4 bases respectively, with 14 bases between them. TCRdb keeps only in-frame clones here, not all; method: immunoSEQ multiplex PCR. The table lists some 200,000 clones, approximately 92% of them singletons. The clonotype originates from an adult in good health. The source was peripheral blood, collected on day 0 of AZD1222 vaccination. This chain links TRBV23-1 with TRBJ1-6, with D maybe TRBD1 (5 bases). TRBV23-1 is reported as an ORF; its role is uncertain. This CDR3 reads CATILGPYNSPLHF. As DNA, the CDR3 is TGCGCCACCATCTTGGGACCTTATAATTCACCCCTCCACTTT.